This T cell receptor beta chain originates from a study of cytotoxic CD8 clonotypes in ibrutinib-treated CLL. On the study more broadly: Response was recorded as partial in some 24 patients and complete in 2; at median 68 months, approximately 15 remained remitted and approximately twelve had progressed. Mean yields were approximately 260,000 productive templates and under 100,000 productive rearrangements per sample.

Trimming took 7 bases from V and 6 from J, leaving 18 bases between them. CDR3 length: 14 amino acids. CDR1 is MDHEN and CDR2 is SYDVKM in the germline V gene. Generated by immunoSEQ multiplex PCR, the TCRdb table keeps only in-frame clones and is missing some. The table includes about 160,000 clones, approximately 90% detected once. The TCR was taken from a human donor with chronic lymphocytic leukemia. V is TRBV28 and J is TRBJ1-1; D is unresolved. Sequenced here: PBMCs, sampled at disease progression, from a patient treated with ibrutinib. The CDR3, as DNA: TGTGCCAGCATGGTCGCTGAAGTGGTCGCTGAAGCTTTCTTT. This sequence encodes CASMVAEVVAEAFF.